Given below is one T cell receptor (beta chain) in context. Its target is unknown. The data originate from a study of siplizumab effects on memory and regulatory T cells. Findings and caveats of the study: Versus approximately 29% in controls, the mappable alloreactive CD4+ clones averaged about 69% Treg-derived with siplizumab.

The repertoire was sequenced with immunoSEQ multiplex PCR; TCRdb's copy has only in-frame clones and lacks some. This table has over 90,000 clones, about 90% appearing once. This CDR3 is 17 amino acids long. CDR1 is MDHEN and CDR2 is SYDVKM in the germline V gene. V shed 6 bases and J 5 bases; nucleotides not matched to a gene: 14. This TCR was sampled from a human donor in good health. The J gene is TRBJ1-3, the V gene TRBV28; 9 bases are shared with TRBD1. The material sequenced was CD4+ T cells sorted from blood. The CDR3 loop is CASSLIWGTGIRNTIYF. The CDR3 DNA reads TGTGCCAGCAGCTTAATATGGGGGACAGGGATCAGAAACACCATATATTTT.